This T cell receptor beta chain was sequenced for a study of shared clonotypes between healthy human individuals (dated by TCRdb to 2018 to 2021). Background on the whole study: The cohort comprised a couple of women and three men aged 18 to 49 years. Per donor, leukapheresis produced somewhere between about 0.85 and 9.5 billion PBMCs. To estimate repertoire size and how much clonotypes are shared between individuals, the study performed deep sequencing of blood TCR repertoires from about 5 healthy adults. To increase sequencing depth and limit assay-specific biases, different laboratories used diverse techniques to prepare libraries and sequence TCR repertoires. Points the paper makes about the study in general: Pairwise subsampling indicated that sequencing depth was expected to affect the degree of clonotype sharing among donors. Sampling was limited to blood, and TCR repertoires in tissue likely differ from TCR repertoires in blood. The genetic and exposure-history diversity represented was limited by the small number of donors.

Using the deep immunoSEQ assay, multiplex PCR amplified TCR CDR3 regions from genomic DNA. Extracted genomic DNA from each cell subset was spread evenly across all wells of several immunoSEQ 96-well plates, with each plate serving as a replicate. For unsorted PBMC, each replicate PCR was loaded with around 300 ng genomic DNA, equivalent to about 33,000 T cell genomes. Unsorted PBMC genomic DNA was sequenced across ten immunoSEQ deep assay plates. The purified libraries were quantified using a Qubit 3.0 fluorometer, sized with a Bioanalyzer 2100, and then quantified again using the KAPA Library Quantification kit. Every immunoSEQ 96-well plate was sequenced on a separate single-read 150-cycle Illumina NextSeq 550 flow cell. In the authors' own workflow: Because the immunoSEQ output held only junctional sequences and lacked quality scores, the filtering could not match the filtering applied to full-length reads. To assign V/J genes and CDR3, sequences were annotated using PyIR, a Python wrapper for IgBLAST v1.9, with IMGT germline references. Any read was removed if the V/J assignment was weak (E-value above 1e-6), the CDR3 was missing, or the read contained stop codons, out-of-frame junctions, or ambiguous translated residues. V3J clonotypes were defined by identical inferred V gene, J gene, and CDR3 amino acid sequence. The percentage overlap between two repertoires was calculated by dividing the number of shared unique clonotypes by the size of the smaller repertoire. Richness of each repertoire was evaluated using RTK rarefaction, the Chao1 estimator, and Recon v2.1 estimates of unobserved clonotypes. Here the immuneACCESS table is served through TCRdb, limited to in-frame sequences with V and J called. Missing clones are a known gap in these copies; in checked studies unresolved V genes cover under half, and the rest lacks a known reason. V, J and clone size reflect that table, while D and trimming were determined from the DNA. The sample table holds around 500,000 clones, of which about 84% were seen once. Roughly 12% of the sample is taken by the ten largest.

The donors were healthy, HIV-negative adults with no recently reported acute infections or vaccinations. Every donor was a Caucasian adult residing in Nashville, Tennessee, USA. In the unsorted samples, around 81 million PBMCs were counted, and genomic DNA was extracted using the QIAamp DNA Blood Mini kit. After blood collection by leukapheresis, PBMCs were isolated using Ficoll-Histopaque density gradient centrifugation and then cryopreserved in the vapor phase of liquid nitrogen. Notes on this clone: Its antigen is currently not known. No quality values exist for individual bases; no much larger clone is one base distant.

Trimming costs V 0 bases and J 1 base, and their ends lie 10 bases apart. In the germline V gene, CDR1 corresponds to SGHTA and CDR2 to FQGTGA. The CDR3 measures 16 amino acids from cysteine to phenylalanine. Only CDR3 DNA remains: 48 bases, in frame from the first base. The sample was PBMCs. In this chain, TRBV7-3 is recombined with TRBJ2-1; 6 matching bases give a weak D call of TRBD1. The receptor comes from a woman aged 40 to 55 in good health. Some clones in this sample may be carry-over from other donors' samples. The CDR3 reads CASSLTGGRSYNEQFF. The DNA sequence reads TGTGCCAGCAGCTTAACAGGGGGACGGTCCTACAATGAGCAGTTCTTC.